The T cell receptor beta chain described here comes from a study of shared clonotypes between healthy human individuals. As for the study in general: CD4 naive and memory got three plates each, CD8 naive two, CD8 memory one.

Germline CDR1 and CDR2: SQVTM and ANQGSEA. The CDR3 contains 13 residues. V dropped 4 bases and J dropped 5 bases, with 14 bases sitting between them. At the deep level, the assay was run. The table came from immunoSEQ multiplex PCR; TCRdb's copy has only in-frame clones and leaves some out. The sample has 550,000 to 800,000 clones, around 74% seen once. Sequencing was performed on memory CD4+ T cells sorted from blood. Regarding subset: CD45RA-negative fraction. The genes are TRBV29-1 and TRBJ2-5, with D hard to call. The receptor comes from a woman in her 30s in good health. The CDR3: CSVGGNQGETQYF. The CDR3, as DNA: TGCAGCGTTGGGGGTAATCAAGGGGAGACCCAGTACTTC. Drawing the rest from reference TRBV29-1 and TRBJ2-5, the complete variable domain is SAVISQKPSRDICQRGTSLTIQCQVDSQVTMMFWYRQQPGQSLTLIATANQGSEATYESGFVIDKFPISRPNLTFSTLTVSNMSPEDSSIYLCSVGGNQGETQYFGPGTRLLVL.